A selection of T cell receptor beta chains follows, all from one sample in a study of blood T cell repertoires in COVID-19. The repertoire was sequenced with immunoSEQ multiplex PCR; TCRdb's copy has only in-frame clones and lacks some. The sample has fewer than 250,000 clones, around four fifths seen once. Sequencing used peripheral blood. The receptor source for this set is a woman aged 70-85 years with acute or convalescent COVID-19. Both conserved end residues are part of each CDR3. Part of the rows lack a size; the others show once, few, many or a class for expanded clones.

clone_size	v_call	cdr3_length	j_call	cdr3_aa
NA	TRBV28	14	TRBJ1-5	CASKFLIFGGALHF
few	TRBV18	16	TRBJ1-3	CASSPLGEGTGNTIYF
NA	TRBV2	12	TRBJ1-2	CASTKDRGFYTF
NA	TRBV5-1	15	TRBJ2-1	CASSSGGAAYNEQFF
NA	TRBV7-9	14	TRBJ1-2	CASSYRTANYGYTF
NA	TRBV7-2	15	TRBJ1-6	CASSQGTRIGSPLHF
NA	TRBV28	15	TRBJ1-5	CASRTTGETHQPQHF
NA	TRBV7-2	15	TRBJ2-5	CASSLTSGGPETQYF
NA	TRBV4-3	16	TRBJ2-3	CASSQLAGGRTDTQYF
NA	TRBV5-1	12	TRBJ1-1	CASSSQQGRAFF
few	TRBV7-2	14	TRBJ2-7	CASSQKDRRDEQYF
few	TRBV6-2/TRBV6-3	12	TRBJ1-2	CASSLAAYGYTF
NA	TRBV6-5	14	TRBJ2-1	CASSIWAGRNEQFF
NA	TRBV4-2	14	TRBJ2-3	CASSSQGSTDTQYF
NA	TRBV18	13	TRBJ1-1	CASSRDRETEAFF
NA	TRBV5-5	14	TRBJ1-1	CASSPTYGRNEAFF
NA	TRBV18	19	TRBJ2-3	CASSPPKFESALGTDTQYF
NA	TRBV10-3	13	TRBJ1-1	CAISESYETEAFF
few	TRBV7-8	14	TRBJ2-7	CASSPLAGVYEQYF
NA	TRBV27	13	TRBJ2-5	CASSNRFPETQYF
NA	TRBV6-2/TRBV6-3	15	TRBJ1-1	CASSYLDRGNTEAFF
NA	TRBV29-1	14	TRBJ1-4	CSVVGQGAPEKLFF
NA	TRBV4-1	13	TRBJ2-5	CASSPGQARTQYF
NA	TRBV19	15	TRBJ2-3	CASSVGTSTGDTQYF
NA	TRBV28	14	TRBJ1-1	CASRDSYMNTEAFF
few	TRBV6-5	13	TRBJ2-5	CASSRDLQETQYF
NA	TRBV15	16	TRBJ1-1	CATSRDLTRARTEAFF
NA	TRBV28	15	TRBJ1-5	CASSFYAGANQPQHF
NA	TRBV6-2/TRBV6-3	18	TRBJ1-5	CASSYSLKETGRNQPQHF
NA	TRBV7-6	15	TRBJ1-1	CASSLDRELNTEAFF
NA	TRBV29-1	14	TRBJ1-5	CSVASGTLDQPQHF
NA	TRBV11-2	13	TRBJ1-4	CASSLGLVEKLFF
once	TRBV4-1	14	TRBJ1-1	CASSQEMSGTEAFF
NA	TRBV9	16	TRBJ2-2	CASSLEGTGGTGELFF
NA	TRBV19	14	TRBJ1-3	CASNTGIAGNTIYF
NA	TRBV27	15	TRBJ1-4	CASSSTRGAGNELFF
NA	TRBV18	13	TRBJ2-1	CASSPGQLNEQFF
NA	TRBV27	16	TRBJ1-3	CASSLFGTGSRNTIYF
NA	TRBV13	14	TRBJ1-3	CASSYRLAGNTIYF
NA	TRBV24-1	18	TRBJ1-2	CATSDSGTGGAISYGYTF
NA	TRBV7-9	16	TRBJ2-1	CASSFLRLAGANEQFF
NA	TRBV5-1	15	TRBJ1-1	CASSLVAGADTEAFF